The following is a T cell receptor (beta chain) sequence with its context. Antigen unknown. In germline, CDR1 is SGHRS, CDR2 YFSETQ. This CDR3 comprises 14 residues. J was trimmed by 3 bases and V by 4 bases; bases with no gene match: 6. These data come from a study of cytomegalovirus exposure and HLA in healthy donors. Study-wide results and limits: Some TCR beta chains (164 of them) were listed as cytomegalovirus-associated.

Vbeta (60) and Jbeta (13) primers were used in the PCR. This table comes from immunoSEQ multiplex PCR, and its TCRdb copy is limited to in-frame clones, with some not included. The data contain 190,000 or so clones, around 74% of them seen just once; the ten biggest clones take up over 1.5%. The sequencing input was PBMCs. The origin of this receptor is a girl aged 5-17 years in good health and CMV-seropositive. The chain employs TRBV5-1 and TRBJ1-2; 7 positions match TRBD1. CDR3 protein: CASSIDRAHYGYTF. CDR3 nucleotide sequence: TGCGCCAGCAGCATAGACAGGGCTCACTATGGCTACACCTTC.